What follows describes a single T cell receptor beta chain. What this receptor recognizes is not known. Per-nucleotide qualities are absent, and no much larger clonotype sits a single base away. Every donor in the study was a healthy Caucasian. The entry originates in a study of identical twins (dated by TCRdb to between 2015 and 2016). With regard to the full study: To test whether fetal clonotypes persist, the study used deep sequencing on TCR alpha and beta repertoires from monozygotic twins, unrelated adults of various ages, and cord blood. To rule out contamination, replicate twin experiments were performed at different times with different library preparation protocols. What the study reported, not specific to this receptor: In monozygotic twins, out-of-frame TCR alpha sharing was systematically underestimated by recombination models, although the models agreed with sharing between unrelated individuals. Because the same donors could not be followed over many years, the conclusions relied on cross-sectional statistical analysis. A weaker excess of twin sharing was found in beta out-of-frame sequences because the signal-to-noise ratio was lowered by fewer shared sequences. Invariant T cells such as MAIT and iNKT could partly confound zero-insertion analyses, although diverse VJ usage argued against such confounding for most clonotypes. Fewer insertions were carried by abundant cord blood beta clonotypes, a similar but weaker trend appeared in young adult naive repertoires, and no such trend appeared in memory repertoires. Out-of-frame TCR alpha sequences shared between twins showed an excess of low generation-probability sequences compared with coincidental sharing between unrelated individuals.

The CDR3 covers 16 residues, taking in both the cysteine and the phenylalanine. This entry keeps only the CDR3 DNA: 48 bases, framed from base 1. The V end gives up 2 bases and the J end 6 bases, leaving 3 bases in the junction not matched to a gene. Based on the germline V gene, the CDR1 and CDR2 sequences are LGHNA and YNFKEQ. The library was built by means of 5' RACE. The run used an Illumina HiSeq 2000. A universal primer binding site was introduced by template switching, and a unique molecular identifier was present in the final cDNA, enabling accurate counting of TCR cDNA molecules. First-strand cDNA for TCR alpha and beta chains was synthesized from specific primers in the conserved constant-segment region. To control for contamination, each cDNA library was double barcoded with a SMART-Mk sample barcode plus Illumina barcodes. TruSeq adapter sequences, together with Illumina sample barcodes, were added in two successive PCR steps. TCR alpha and beta cDNA libraries were sequenced on the Illumina HiSeq platform with custom primers. Processing in the source paper ran as follows. MiGEC processed the raw reads to extract unique molecular identifiers, while MiXCR was used to determine the CDR3 positions. Recombination models were inferred per individual with the repgenHMM and IGoR tools using an EM algorithm. The tcR package in R was used for shared clonotype analysis, with sharing normalized by the product of cloneset sizes. Out-of-frame nonproductive sequences were analyzed to study raw recombination free of thymic and clonal selection effects. The public reads were quality trimmed at Q25 with fastp and then assembled into clones with MiXCR by TCRdb, keeping productive beta chains. All rows with the same CDR3 protein become a single entry with the most common DNA and genes. Clone size and V and J calls follow TCRdb, not the original study. This sample comprises around 1.7 million distinct CDR3 sequences, around 29% of them detected only once. Jointly, the top ten make up approximately 0.25% of the sample.

The TCR was taken from a newborn girl in good health. In this chain, TRBV4-2 is recombined with TRBJ1-6; 11 central nucleotides agree with TRBD1. Sequencing input: cord blood. The CDR3 protein is CASSQLGQGANSPLHF. The DNA sequence is given as TGTGCCAGCAGCCAACTTGGACAGGGGGCTAATTCACCCCTCCACTTT.